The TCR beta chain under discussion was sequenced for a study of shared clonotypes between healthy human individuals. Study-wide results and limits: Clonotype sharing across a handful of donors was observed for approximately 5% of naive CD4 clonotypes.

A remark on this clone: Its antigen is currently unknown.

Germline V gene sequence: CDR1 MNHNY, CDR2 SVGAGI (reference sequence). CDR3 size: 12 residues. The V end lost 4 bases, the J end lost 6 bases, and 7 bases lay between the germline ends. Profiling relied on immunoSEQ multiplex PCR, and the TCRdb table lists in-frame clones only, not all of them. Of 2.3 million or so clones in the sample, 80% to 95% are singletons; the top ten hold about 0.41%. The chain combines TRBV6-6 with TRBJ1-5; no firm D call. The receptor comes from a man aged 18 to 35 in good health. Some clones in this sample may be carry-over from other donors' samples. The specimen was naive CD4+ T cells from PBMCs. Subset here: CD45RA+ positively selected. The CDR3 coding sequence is TGTGCCAGCAGTTCCTCCGGTCAGCCCCAGCATTTT. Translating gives CASSSSGQPQHF.